This T cell receptor (beta chain) was profiled in a study of CD8+ T cells in alopecia areata. About the study: Tofacitinib exposure lasted 6 to 18 months, followed by 6 months off drug. Study findings and constraints: Relative to normal scalp, lesional scalp, especially alopecia totalis/universalis, showed higher clonality. Compared with mice, patients displayed less clear TCR sharing, possibly for HLA-related reasons.

The authors extracted RNA and reverse transcribed it into cDNA as the sequencing template. TCRdb's table, derived via immunoSEQ multiplex PCR, lists solely in-frame clones and lacks some. Of about 180,000 clones in the sample, roughly 60% are singletons; the top ten hold over 1.5%. J lost 2 bases, V lost 5 bases, and 3 bases had no gene match. Germline-derived CDR1 and CDR2 are MNHNS and SASEGT. The CDR3 length is 15 residues. T lymphocytes (CD4+ and CD8+) were sorted from PBMCs. To note about this clone: Its antigen is currently unknown.

The sequence came from a human donor with alopecia areata. The input for sequencing was CD4+ T cells sorted from blood, taken at week 0. The chain uses TRBV6-1 and TRBJ1-5; TRBD1 matches at 10 bases. The CDR3: CASSPGQGGNQPQHF. The CDR3 DNA is TGTGCCAGCAGTCCCGGACAGGGGGGCAATCAGCCCCAGCATTTT.